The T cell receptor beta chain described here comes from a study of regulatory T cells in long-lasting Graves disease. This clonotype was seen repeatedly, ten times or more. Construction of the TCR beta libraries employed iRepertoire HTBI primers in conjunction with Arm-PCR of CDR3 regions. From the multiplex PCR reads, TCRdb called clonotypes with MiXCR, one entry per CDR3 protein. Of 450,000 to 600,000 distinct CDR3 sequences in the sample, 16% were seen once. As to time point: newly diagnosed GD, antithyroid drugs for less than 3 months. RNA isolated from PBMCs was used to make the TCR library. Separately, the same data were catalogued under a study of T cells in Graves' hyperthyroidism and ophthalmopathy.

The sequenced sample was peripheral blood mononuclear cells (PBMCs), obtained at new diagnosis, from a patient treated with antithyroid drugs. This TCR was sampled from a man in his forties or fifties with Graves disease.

The CDR3 protein is CSGWGQGDTDTQYF. CDR3 nucleotides: TGCAGTGGCTGGGGACAGGGGGACACAGATACGCAGTATTTT. V gene TRBV20-1 combines with J gene TRBJ2-3, with 11 nucleotides matching TRBD1. The CDR3 has 14 residues. Germline values: CDR1 DFQATT, CDR2 SNEGSKA (reference sequence). Trimming at V came to 7 bases and at J to 2 bases, leaving 5 bases not matched to a gene.